Included here is one T cell receptor beta chain sequence, with context. This entry belongs to a study of cytomegalovirus exposure and HLA in healthy donors. V dropped 8 bases and J dropped 8; count of bases not matched to a gene: 13. This CDR3 comprises 14 residues. The germline V gene has CDR1 MNHNS and CDR2 SASEGT. 13 Jbeta primers and 60 Vbeta primers were used for the PCR. Data came from immunoSEQ multiplex PCR; TCRdb stores just in-frame clones and leaves some out. Recorded here are 95,000 to 150,000 clones; the top ten clones represent roughly 4%. V gene TRBV6-1 combines with J gene TRBJ1-2; 8 bases agree with TRBD1. The sequence came from a man between 18 and 29 years old in good health and CMV-seronegative. Material for sequencing was PBMCs. The CDR3 loop is CASGHLQGGGGYTF. The CDR3 nucleotides read TGTGCCAGCGGTCATTTACAGGGGGGAGGAGGCTACACCTTC.